The rows below give T cell receptor beta chains drawn from one sample of a study of T cells in tumors after PD-1 blockade. The assay was immunoSEQ multiplex PCR, and TCRdb's table has in-frame clones only and misses some. In the table there are roughly 50,000 clones, roughly 80% of which are singletons. Sequenced here: PBMCs, sampled before anti-PD-1 treatment. All receptors come from a human donor with basal cell carcinoma. The CDR3 runs from the conserved cysteine through the conserved F or W. Each record gives: J gene, clone size, V gene, D gene, CDR3 DNA, CDR3 protein. A D gene is named only where the DNA matches it firmly. Some rows have no size entry. The others give once, few or many, or a class for an expanded clone.

TRBJ2-7	NA	TRBV5-4	NA	TGTGCCAGCAGCTTGGATTCGGACGGATCCTACGAGCAGTACTTC	CASSLDSDGSYEQYF
TRBJ2-7	NA	TRBV20-1	NA	TGCAGTGCTAGTCCCAGGGTGGTAGGCGAGCAGTACTTC	CSASPRVVGEQYF
TRBJ1-3	NA	TRBV29-1	TRBD1	TGCAGCGTTGAAGGGACAGGGACTGGAAACACCATATATTTT	CSVEGTGTGNTIYF
TRBJ2-3	NA	TRBV19	NA	TGTGCCAGTAGTTTCGTCGGTGGGGCAGATACGCAGTATTTT	CASSFVGGADTQYF
TRBJ2-2	medium-sized	TRBV30	TRBD1	TGTGCCTGGAGTGTACGAGACAGGGATACCGGGGAGCTGTTTTTT	CAWSVRDRDTGELFF
TRBJ2-5	NA	TRBV6-5	NA	TGTGCCAGTTGGCACAGGGAGGTTTGGGAGACCCAGTACTTC	CASWHREVWETQYF
TRBJ2-1	few	TRBV6-4	TRBD2	TGTGCCAGCAGTGACCCCTGGACTAGCGACGAAAGGAAGCAGTTCTTC	CASSDPWTSDERKQFF
TRBJ1-2	NA	TRBV6-5	NA	TGTGCCAGCAGTTACTCGATCGGCTATGGCTACACCTTC	CASSYSIGYGYTF
TRBJ1-1	NA	TRBV6-5	NA	TGTGCCAGCAGTTACCTCGGAGGAAACACTGAAGCTTTCTTT	CASSYLGGNTEAFF
TRBJ2-3	NA	TRBV6-1	NA	TGTGCCAGCAGTGAAGCCCCGGGGGGCAGCACAGATACGCAGTATTTT	CASSEAPGGSTDTQYF
TRBJ2-5	NA	TRBV6-2/TRBV6-3	NA	TGTGCCAGCAGCGACCGGGGGCCGTTGTCCCAAGAGACCCAGTACTTC	CASSDRGPLSQETQYF
TRBJ2-3	NA	TRBV10-3	TRBD2	TGTGCCATCAGTGAGTCGACTAGCGGGGCCGTAGATACGCAGTATTTT	CAISESTSGAVDTQYF
TRBJ1-6	NA	TRBV19	TRBD1	TGTGCCAGCTTGGACAGGAGAAATTCACCCCTCCACTTT	CASLDRRNSPLHF
TRBJ2-7	NA	TRBV5-4	NA	TGTGCCAGCAGCACCGACGGGGTGACCTACGAGCAGTACTTC	CASSTDGVTYEQYF
TRBJ2-1	NA	TRBV25-1	TRBD2	TGTGCCAGCAGTGAAGTCCCGGGACTAGCGGGGATCTACAATGAGCAGTTCTTC	CASSEVPGLAGIYNEQFF
TRBJ2-5	NA	TRBV2	TRBD2	TGTGCCAGCACCACTAGCGGGGGGGCAGGGGAGACCCAGTACTTC	CASTTSGGAGETQYF
TRBJ2-2	once	TRBV2	NA	TGTGCCAGCAGTCCAATCAGGAGGCGGGCGAACACCGGGGAGCTGTTTTTT	CASSPIRRRANTGELFF
TRBJ1-4	NA	TRBV6-1	NA	TGTGCCAGCAGTGAACGGGGGGAGGCGGAAAAACTGTTTTTT	CASSERGEAEKLFF
TRBJ1-2	NA	TRBV5-4	NA	TGTGCCAGCAGCTTGCCGGCAGTTACTAACTATGGCTACACCTTC	CASSLPAVTNYGYTF
TRBJ1-6	NA	TRBV2	NA	TGTGCCAGCATCGACACAAATAATTCACCCCTCCACTTT	CASIDTNNSPLHF
TRBJ1-6	NA	TRBV5-4	NA	TGTGCCAGCAGCTCCAGGGACTCCTATAATTCACCCCTCCACTTT	CASSSRDSYNSPLHF
TRBJ2-1	NA	TRBV6-5	NA	TGTGCCAGCAGTTACGCAGGTTTCGGCAATGAGCAGTTCTTC	CASSYAGFGNEQFF
TRBJ1-2	NA	TRBV2	TRBD1	TGTGCCAGCAGTGAAACAGGGGGACGAGGCTACACCTTC	CASSETGGRGYTF
TRBJ2-7	NA	TRBV9	TRBD2	TGTGCCAGCAGCGTAGGGATCGCGGGGGGGCTCTACGAGCAGTACTTC	CASSVGIAGGLYEQYF
TRBJ1-5	NA	TRBV5-8	NA	TGTGCCAGCAGCTTGAATCAGCCCCAGCATTTT	CASSLNQPQHF
TRBJ2-5	few	TRBV5-4	NA	TGTGCCAGCAGCTTGGGACTACCCCAGGGAGAGACCCAGTACTTC	CASSLGLPQGETQYF
TRBJ2-1	NA	TRBV27	NA	TGTGCCAGCAGTTACGGACCATCTAGGTATGAGCAGTTCTTC	CASSYGPSRYEQFF
TRBJ1-1	NA	TRBV28	NA	TGTGCCAGCAGTTCAGGACAGCTCATGAACACTGAAGCTTTCTTT	CASSSGQLMNTEAFF
TRBJ2-3	once	TRBV19	NA	TGTGCCAGTAGTATACTCGAGGGGGAGAGCACAGATACGCAGTATTTT	CASSILEGESTDTQYF
TRBJ1-4	NA	TRBV15	NA	TGTGCCACCAGCGGAGACAGCCACACAACTAATGAAAAACTGTTTTTT	CATSGDSHTTNEKLFF
TRBJ2-5	NA	TRBV11-3	NA	TGTGCCAGCAGCTTTAGGCGCGGAGAAGGCCAAGAGACCCAGTACTTC	CASSFRRGEGQETQYF
TRBJ2-5	once	TRBV18	NA	TGTGCCAGCTCACCAGAAAGGGAAGAGACCCAGTACTTC	CASSPEREETQYF
TRBJ2-2	NA	TRBV7-6	TRBD1	TGTGCCAGCAGACAAGCCGGGACAGGGAACACCGGGGAGCTGTTTTTT	CASRQAGTGNTGELFF
TRBJ1-3	NA	TRBV19	NA	TGTGCCAGTAGTATAGGGGGTTCTGCTGGAAACACCATATATTTT	CASSIGGSAGNTIYF
TRBJ1-1	few	TRBV3-1/TRBV3-2	TRBD1	TGTGCCAGCAGCCTGGGACAGGGAATATCTGAAGCTTTCTTT	CASSLGQGISEAFF
TRBJ1-4	once	TRBV30	TRBD1	TGTGCCTGGAGCACCGGGACAGGGGATGAAAAACTGTTTTTT	CAWSTGTGDEKLFF
TRBJ1-6	NA	TRBV4-1	NA	TGCGCCAGCAGCCAAGTTAACAGATGGGCTTCACCCCTCCACTTT	CASSQVNRWASPLHF
TRBJ2-1	NA	TRBV5-5	TRBD2	TGTGCCAGCAGCTTGTTAGCGGGGGGCCTACCTCCTCCTGAGCAGTTCTTC	CASSLLAGGLPPPEQFF
TRBJ2-2	NA	TRBV6-1	NA	TGTGCCAGCAGTGAAGCGATTGAAGCCCCTACCGGGGAGCTGTTTTTT	CASSEAIEAPTGELFF
TRBJ2-1	NA	TRBV5-1	TRBD1	TGCGCCAGCAGCTTAATTCAAACAGGGGCAGGCTACAATGAGCAGTTCTTC	CASSLIQTGAGYNEQFF
TRBJ2-1	NA	TRBV4-1	TRBD2	TGCGCCAGCAGCCAATTAACTAGCGGGAGCTACAATGAGCAGTTCTTC	CASSQLTSGSYNEQFF
TRBJ2-1	NA	TRBV5-1	TRBD2	TGCGCCAGCAGCTTGCATCTAGCGGGGACGTACAATGAGCAGTTCTTC	CASSLHLAGTYNEQFF
TRBJ2-7	NA	TRBV7-9	NA	TGTGCCAGCAGCCCCAACGCCTACGAGCAGTACTTC	CASSPNAYEQYF
TRBJ2-1	NA	TRBV14	NA	TGTGCCAGCAGCCCGCCCCCCCGGGGACCGGCTACTTACAATGAGCAGTTCTTC	CASSPPPRGPATYNEQFF
TRBJ2-7	NA	TRBV5-5	NA	TGTGCCAGCAGCCCTAACTACGAGCAGTACTTC	CASSPNYEQYF
TRBJ2-1	NA	TRBV9	NA	TGTGCCAGCAGCGTAGCCCCTAACAACGACAATGAGCAGTTCTTC	CASSVAPNNDNEQFF
TRBJ2-3	NA	TRBV5-1	TRBD1	TGCGCCAGCAGCCGATCCGGGACAGGGATAAACACAGATACGCAGTATTTT	CASSRSGTGINTDTQYF
TRBJ2-5	NA	TRBV12-5	NA	TGTGCTAGTGGTTTGGATCTTAAACAAGAGACCCAGTACTTC	CASGLDLKQETQYF
TRBJ1-3	NA	TRBV30	TRBD1	TGTGCCTGGAACCGGGACAGGCTAAACACCATATATTTT	CAWNRDRLNTIYF